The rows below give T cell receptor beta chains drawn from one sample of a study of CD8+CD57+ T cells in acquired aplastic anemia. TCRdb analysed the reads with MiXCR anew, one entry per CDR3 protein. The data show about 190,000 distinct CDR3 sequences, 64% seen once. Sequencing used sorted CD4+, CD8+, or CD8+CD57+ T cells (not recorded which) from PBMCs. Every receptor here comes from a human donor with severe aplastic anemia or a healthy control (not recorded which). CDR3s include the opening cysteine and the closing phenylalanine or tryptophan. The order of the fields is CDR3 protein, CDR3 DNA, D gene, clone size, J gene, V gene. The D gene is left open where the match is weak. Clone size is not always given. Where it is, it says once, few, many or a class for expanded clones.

CDR3 protein: CASSIGQGDEQFF
CDR3 DNA: TGTGCCAGTAGTATAGGGCAGGGCGATGAGCAGTTCTTC
D gene: .
clone size: .
J gene: TRBJ2-1
V gene: TRBV19

CDR3 protein: CASSRGQGGNGYTF
CDR3 DNA: TGTGCCAGTAGTAGGGGACAGGGGGGTAATGGCTACACCTTC
D gene: TRBD1
clone size: .
J gene: TRBJ1-2
V gene: TRBV19

CDR3 protein: CATSRVANTGELFF
CDR3 DNA: TGTGCCACCAGCAGAGTAGCGAACACCGGGGAGCTGTTTTTT
D gene: .
clone size: many
J gene: TRBJ2-2
V gene: TRBV15

CDR3 protein: CASRLILAGQETQYF
CDR3 DNA: TGTGCCAGCAGACTCATACTAGCGGGGCAAGAGACCCAGTACTTC
D gene: TRBD2
clone size: .
J gene: TRBJ2-5
V gene: TRBV7-2

CDR3 protein: CASSSTSGGLPTDTQYF
CDR3 DNA: TGTGCCAGCAGCTCCACTAGCGGGGGTCTCCCCACAGATACGCAGTATTTT
D gene: TRBD2
clone size: many
J gene: TRBJ2-3
V gene: TRBV13

CDR3 protein: CSVETGRDRYQETQYF
CDR3 DNA: TGCAGCGTTGAGACGGGTCGGGACAGGTACCAAGAGACCCAGTACTTC
D gene: TRBD1
clone size: once
J gene: TRBJ2-5
V gene: TRBV29-1

CDR3 protein: CASSVSGGAHNEQYF
CDR3 DNA: TGTGCCAGTAGTGTGAGCGGGGGGGCCCACAATGAGCAGTATTTT
D gene: TRBD2
clone size: .
J gene: TRBJ2-3
V gene: TRBV19

CDR3 protein: CASSSGLTGNTIYF
CDR3 DNA: TGTGCCAGCAGCTCCGGGCTCACTGGAAACACCATATATTTT
D gene: .
clone size: .
J gene: TRBJ1-3
V gene: TRBV7-9

CDR3 protein: CASRETYTEAFF
CDR3 DNA: TGTGCCAGTAGAGAGACGTACACTGAAGCTTTCTTT
D gene: .
clone size: .
J gene: TRBJ1-1
V gene: TRBV19

CDR3 protein: CAIRPTSGGAGWQYF
CDR3 DNA: TGTGCCATCAGGCCGACTAGCGGGGGGGCGGGTTGGCAGTATTTT
D gene: TRBD2
clone size: .
J gene: TRBJ2-3
V gene: TRBV10-3

CDR3 protein: CASSVGQAHTGELFF
CDR3 DNA: TGTGCCAGTAGTGTCGGACAGGCCCACACCGGGGAGCTGTTTTTT
D gene: TRBD1
clone size: many
J gene: TRBJ2-2
V gene: TRBV19

CDR3 protein: CATPLIHTGTFNYEQYF
CDR3 DNA: TGTGCCACCCCCCTCATACATACCGGGACATTTAACTACGAGCAGTACTTC
D gene: .
clone size: .
J gene: TRBJ2-7
V gene: TRBV25-1

CDR3 protein: CASSYSAGAGANVLTF
CDR3 DNA: TGTGCCAGCAGTTACTCCGCAGGGGCTGGGGCCAACGTCCTGACTTTC
D gene: .
clone size: .
J gene: TRBJ2-6
V gene: TRBV6-6

CDR3 protein: CSVGTGTAYYEQYF
CDR3 DNA: TGCAGCGTTGGGACCGGGACAGCTTACTACGAGCAGTACTTC
D gene: TRBD1
clone size: many
J gene: TRBJ2-7
V gene: TRBV29-1

CDR3 protein: CSAKGTVGDYEQYF
CDR3 DNA: TGCAGTGCTAAAGGGACAGTAGGGGACTACGAGCAGTACTTC
D gene: TRBD1
clone size: .
J gene: TRBJ2-7
V gene: TRBV20-1

CDR3 protein: CASSLAQGGYTF
CDR3 DNA: TGCGCCAGCAGCTTGGCGCAGGGTGGCTACACCTTC
D gene: .
clone size: .
J gene: TRBJ1-2
V gene: TRBV5-1

CDR3 protein: CASSSRTGSGTEAFF
CDR3 DNA: TGCGCCAGCAGCTCCAGGACAGGGTCGGGCACTGAAGCTTTCTTT
D gene: TRBD1
clone size: .
J gene: TRBJ1-1
V gene: TRBV5-1

CDR3 protein: CASSGTSSPLHF
CDR3 DNA: TGTGCCAGCAGTGGAACGAGTTCGCCCCTCCACTTT
D gene: .
clone size: few
J gene: TRBJ1-6
V gene: TRBV25-1

CDR3 protein: CAIRSTDAQYF
CDR3 DNA: TGTGCCATCAGGAGCACAGATGCGCAGTATTTT
D gene: .
clone size: .
J gene: TRBJ2-3
V gene: TRBV10-3

CDR3 protein: CVSSVVGDTQYF
CDR3 DNA: TGTGTCAGCAGTGTAGTTGGAGATACGCAGTATTTT
D gene: .
clone size: .
J gene: TRBJ2-3
V gene: TRBV9

CDR3 protein: CASSLPDYGYTF
CDR3 DNA: TGCGCCAGCAGCCTGCCCGACTATGGCTACACCTTC
D gene: .
clone size: .
J gene: TRBJ1-2
V gene: TRBV5-1

CDR3 protein: CASEQGRTGELFF
CDR3 DNA: TGTGCCAGTGAACAGGGGCGGACCGGGGAGCTGTTTTTT
D gene: TRBD1
clone size: .
J gene: TRBJ2-2
V gene: TRBV25-1